This T cell receptor beta chain was obtained from a study of control samples from healthy donors and cancer patients. TCRdb's copy holds only in-frame clones and misses some; the assay was immunoSEQ multiplex PCR. Of approximately 170,000 clones in the sample, roughly 95% were seen once. V gave up 3 bases and J gave up 5 bases; unmatched junction bases: 2. This CDR3 is built from 15 residues. Germline V gene data show CDR1 as WNHNN and CDR2 as SYGVQD (reference sequence). The source is a woman aged 55-70 years in good health. The J gene is TRBJ2-1, the V gene TRBV10-1, with 12 bases that match TRBD1. Sequencing was carried out using blood. CDR3 sequence (DNA): TGCGCCAGCAGTGAAGGGGACAGGGGGCACAATGAGCAGTTCTTC. It translates to CASSEGDRGHNEQFF.